The 25 T cell receptor beta chains presented below share a single source sample, sequenced in a study of read filtering for tumor transcriptome and immune sequencing. This library used around 0.4 ug RNA and molecular barcoded adaptors spanning alpha/delta and beta/gamma chains. MiXCR, applied by TCRdb to the reads, yields one record per CDR3 protein. The data show tens of thousands of distinct CDR3 sequences, with roughly 15% seen just once and around 66% held by the top ten. The material sequenced was a population of CD138-negative cells sorted from bone marrow. These receptors came from a donor aged 40 or older with multiple myeloma.

At least ten counts were recorded for this clonotype. The chain carries TRBV27 and TRBJ2-3, with a weak D call TRBD2 (5 bases). Per germline, CDR1 MNHEY and CDR2 SMNVEV (reference sequence). Trimming took off 3 bases at V and 0 bases at J, with 13 bases between the two ends. The CDR3 loop spans 16 amino acids. The CDR3 region has the DNA TGTGCCAGCAGTTTCTCCCTAGCAACTAGCACAGATACGCAGTATTTT. Amino acid sequence: CASSFSLATSTDTQYF.

This clonotype was seen repeatedly, ten times or more. The chain recombines TRBV12-3 or TRBV12-4 with TRBJ1-5; D unresolved. The CDR3 totals 14 residues. V was pared by 6 bases and J by 5 bases, with 14 bases between. CDR3 DNA: TGTGCCAGCAGCCTACAGATCGGTTATCAGCCCCAGCATTTT. Its protein product is CASSLQIGYQPQHF.

Ten or more counts support this clonotype. This chain links TRBV3-1 with TRBJ2-1, with unresolved D. Germline loops: CDR1 LGHDT, CDR2 YNNKEL (reference sequence). V dropped 0 bases and J dropped 4 bases, with 7 bases sitting between them. The CDR3 length is 14 residues. The CDR3 region is CASSQDDVYNEQFF. Here the CDR3 DNA reads TGTGCCAGCAGCCAAGATGACGTGTACAATGAGCAGTTCTTC.

This clonotype was counted many times. J is TRBJ2-7 and V is TRBV5-6, with 9 bases fitting TRBD2. Germline CDR1 reads SGHDT; CDR2 reads YYEEEE. This CDR3 is built from 16 residues. The trim removed 0 bases at V and 5 bases at J, leaving 9 bases unmatched. CDR3 amino acids: CASSLGLGAGGHEQYF. The CDR3, as DNA: TGTGCCAGCAGCTTGGGGCTTGGAGCGGGAGGTCACGAGCAGTACTTC.

This clonotype occurred many times. The chain joins TRBV7-2 to TRBJ2-7, with 8 positions matching TRBD1. J lost 3 bases, V lost 5 bases, and 6 bases had no gene match. Per germline, CDR1 SGHTA and CDR2 FQGNSA. This CDR3 is 14 amino acids long. This CDR3 is CASSLGQAFYEQYF. Written as DNA, the CDR3 is TGTGCCAGCAGCCTGGGACAGGCCTTCTACGAGCAGTACTTC.

This chain links TRBV12-3 or TRBV12-4 with TRBJ2-7, with D tentatively TRBD1 (5 bases). CDR3 size: 13 residues. Trimming removed 3 bases from V and 5 bases from J, with 11 bases in between. CDR3 residues: CASSLSRAHEQYF. The CDR3 DNA follows: TGTGCCAGCAGTTTGAGCAGGGCCCACGAGCAGTACTTC.

This clonotype was observed a handful of times. A read error may be the cause here, since a much bigger clone is one base away. This rearrangement joins TRBV29-1 to TRBJ2-1; TRBD2 might be the D (6 bases). The CDR3 sequence is 16 residues long. Germline V gene sequence: CDR1 SQVTM, CDR2 ANQGSEA. The CDR3 nucleotides read TGCAGCGTTGAAGATCGGGCGGGATACTCCTACAATGAGCAGCTCTTC. Protein product: CSVEDRAGYSYNEQLF.

This chain joins TRBV5-1 and TRBJ2-1; tentative D call: TRBD1 (6 bases). The CDR3 sequence is 13 residues long. Germline CDR1 and CDR2: SGHRS and YFSETQ. V dropped 5 bases and J dropped 10 bases, with 16 bases sitting between them. The CDR3, as DNA: TGCGCCAGCAGACTCGATACAGGGTCGGAGCAGTTCTTC. Amino acids: CASRLDTGSEQFF. The full variable domain, completed using reference TRBV5-1 and TRBJ2-1, is KAGVTQTPRYLIKTRGQQVTLSCSPISGHRSVSWYQQTPGQGLQFLFEYFSETQRNKGNFPGRFSGRQFSNSRSEMNVSTLELGDSALYLCASRLDTGSEQFFGPGTRLTVL.

As to this clonotype: This may stem from a read error, because a much larger clone lies one nucleotide away. The CDR3 protein is CASSLLGRKSGQFF. In nucleotides, the CDR3 is TGTGCCAGCAGCTTATTAGGGCGGAAAAGTGGGCAGTTCTTC. This chain joins TRBV11-3 and TRBJ2-1, with D unresolved. The CDR3 loop spans 14 amino acids. CDR1 is SGHNT and CDR2 is YENEEA in the germline V gene. V was cut by 2 bases and J by 12 bases, with 17 bases left in between.

This clonotype occurred many times. This rearrangement joins TRBV6-6 to TRBJ1-3; D is ambiguous. V was trimmed by 8 bases and J by 0 bases, leaving 8 bases between them. Germline V gene sequence: CDR1 MNHNY, CDR2 SVGAGI (reference sequence). This CDR3 is built from 13 residues. The CDR3 loop reads CASGTYSGNTIYF. CDR3 bases: TGTGCCAGCGGAACGTACTCTGGAAACACCATATATTTT.

This clonotype was observed a single time. A much larger clone differs by one base, so this may be a read error. The chain recombines TRBV7-8 with TRBJ1-1, with D possibly being TRBD1 (6 bases). Near its end, the DNA agrees better with TRBJ1-6, so the J call may be wrong. In germline, CDR1 is SGHVS, CDR2 FQNEAQ. This CDR3 contains 17 residues. CDR3 DNA: TGTGCCAGCAGCCCCAACAGGGTCTCCGGCACTGGATCACCCCTCCACTTT. This encodes CASSPNRVSGTGSPLHF.

This clonotype was seen at least ten times. The CDR3: CASSINSGPGNEQFF. The CDR3 DNA reads as TGTGCCAGTAGTATCAATTCAGGGCCCGGCAATGAGCAGTTCTTC. The V call is TRBV19, the J call TRBJ2-1; D is perhaps TRBD1 (5 bases). Germline V lookup: CDR1 LNHDA, CDR2 SQIVND (reference sequence). This CDR3 comprises 15 residues. V was shortened by 3 bases and J by 6 bases, with 15 bases between the two germline ends.

In this sample, this clonotype turned up many times. The rearrangement uses TRBV28 and TRBJ2-1, with 9 bases aligning to TRBD1. Germline V CDR1 and CDR2: MDHEN, SYDVKM. CDR3 length equals 16 residues. Trimming took 4 bases from V and 1 from J; bases not matched to a gene: 5. The CDR3 DNA is TGTGCCAGCAGTTATTCCGGGACAGGGTCCTACAATGAGCAGTTCTTC. This translates into CASSYSGTGSYNEQFF.

This clonotype was counted many times. V is TRBV28 and J is TRBJ2-1; D remains unclear. The V end lost 8 bases, the J end lost 8 bases, and 13 bases lay between the germline ends. The CDR3 has 12 residues. Germline loops: CDR1 MDHEN, CDR2 SYDVKM. The CDR3 bases are TGTGCCAGCTACAGTCCTTATTATGAGCAGTTCTTC. Encoded protein: CASYSPYYEQFF.

This clonotype was recorded at least ten times. The chain combines TRBV5-4 with TRBJ2-5; 7 bases agree with TRBD1. The germline CDR1 and CDR2 sequences are SGHNT and YYREEE (reference sequence). This CDR3 has 14 residues. V lost 4 bases, J lost 1 base, and 4 bases stayed unmatched. The CDR3 reads CASSDGTVQETQYF. The CDR3 DNA is TGTGCCAGCAGCGATGGGACAGTCCAAGAGACCCAGTACTTC.

This clonotype was observed at least ten times. This chain joins TRBV6-5 and TRBJ1-3; no clear D. The CDR3 is 14 amino acids. Germline V gene sequence: CDR1 MNHEY, CDR2 SVGAGI. V was clipped by 6 bases and J by 0 bases, with 9 bases between them. This CDR3 reads CASSPGNSGNTIYF. CDR3 sequence (DNA): TGTGCCAGCAGCCCAGGAAACTCTGGAAACACCATATATTTT.

This clonotype was observed at least ten times. The genes are TRBV3-1 and TRBJ2-5; D gene ambiguous. CDR3 size: 15 residues. With 0 bases removed from V and 5 bases from J, the gap between germline ends came to 13 bases. Per germline, CDR1 LGHDT and CDR2 YNNKEL (reference sequence). In nucleotides, the CDR3 is TGTGCCAGCAGCCAAGAAATCGCTGGCCCGGAGACCCAGTACTTC. It specifies CASSQEIAGPETQYF.

The chain couples TRBV5-1 to TRBJ2-1, with 8 bases identical to TRBD2. Unmatched junction bases numbered 10, after V lost 2 bases and J lost 9 bases. This CDR3 spans 15 amino acids. Germline V gene lookup returns CDR1 SGHRS and CDR2 YFSETQ. In DNA, the CDR3 is TGCGCCAGCAGCTTCCAGACTAGCGAGCTAGGTGAGCAGTTCTTC. Protein product: CASSFQTSELGEQFF.

This clonotype has only a few counts. The rearrangement uses TRBV2 and TRBJ2-3, with D tentatively TRBD1 (6 bases). The CDR3 is 13 residues long. Trimming stripped 4 bases from V and 5 bases from J, with 10 bases between. CDR1 SNHLY and CDR2 FYNNEI come from the germline V gene. CDR3 region: CASSVGQRDTQYF. CDR3 DNA: TGTGCCAGCAGTGTAGGACAGCGAGATACGCAGTATTTT.

In the case of this clonotype: Relative to the germline gene, one junction end is altered; a read error may explain this. The gene calls are TRBV10-3 and TRBJ2-5; tentatively, D is TRBD1 (6 bases). The CDR3 is made up of 13 amino acids. Germline loops: CDR1 ENHRY, CDR2 SYGVKD. The CDR3 nucleotides read TGTGCCATCAGAACAGGGAACCAAGAGATCCAGTACTTC. Protein product: CAIRTGNQEIQYF.

This clonotype was seen ten or more times. J is TRBJ1-6 and V is TRBV12-3 or TRBV12-4; D perhaps matches TRBD1 (5 bases). Trimming left V 0 bases short and J 8 bases short, with 5 bases between. The CDR3 is 13 residues long. The chain's CDR3 is CASSLAGDSPLHF. The DNA of the CDR3 is TGTGCCAGCAGTTTAGCGGGGGATTCACCCCTCCACTTT.

This clonotype was recorded at least ten times. The chain has TRBV29-1 and TRBJ2-7; perhaps TRBD1 as D (6 bases). V shed 5 bases and J shed 3 bases, with 23 bases lying between them. Germline assignment: CDR1 SQVTM and CDR2 ANQGSEA. The CDR3 is 16 residues long. The CDR3 DNA reads as TGCAGCGTTACCACAGGGACCGGAAAGAGCGGCTACGAGCAGTACTTC. Its protein is CSVTTGTGKSGYEQYF.

At least ten counts were recorded for this clonotype. The chain combines TRBV9 with TRBJ1-6, with no clear D. V lost 0 bases, J lost 13 bases, and 14 bases lay in between. The CDR3 extends over 14 amino acids. Germline CDR1 is SGDLS and CDR2 is YYNGEE. CDR3 DNA: TGTGCCAGCAGCGTAGGGGGAGCTGCAGCCCCCCTCCACTTT. It encodes CASSVGGAAAPLHF.

This clonotype was seen many times. The rearrangement joins TRBV7-8 to TRBJ2-5; tentatively, D is TRBD1 (7 bases). Per the germline V gene, CDR1 is SGHVS and CDR2 is FQNEAQ. This CDR3 is built from 15 residues. V was cut by 5 bases and J by 5 bases, with 18 bases left in between. CDR3 DNA: TGTGCCAGCAGCCGAGGGGGGATCAGGGGGGAGACCCAGTACTTC. Translating it yields CASSRGGIRGETQYF.

This clonotype has ten or more counts. The CDR3 loop is CSVVVYGNTIYF. CDR3 DNA: TGCAGCGTTGTGGTCTACGGAAACACCATATATTTT. The chain couples TRBV29-1 to TRBJ1-3; D gene uncertain. There are 12 residues in the CDR3. The ends were cut back, 4 bases at V and 4 bases at J, with 8 bases in the middle. Germline assignment: CDR1 SQVTM and CDR2 ANQGSEA.